This is a list of T cell receptor beta chains from one sample in a study of molecular identifiers for immune sequencing clone quantification. TCRdb re-called the PCR reads through MiXCR, storing one row per CDR3 protein. The sample records hundreds of thousands of distinct CDR3 sequences, about 23% being singletons. Sequencing used naive CD8+ T cells from blood, with Jurkat cell RNA spiked in. The receptors were gathered from a human donor in good health. Some libraries in this study had Jurkat cell RNA spiked in. Each CDR3 is given with its conserved first and last residue. A D gene is named only where the DNA matches it firmly. Expanded clones get a size class; other rows say once, few or many, or leave the size out.

j_call d_call clone_size v_call cdr3_aa cdr3_nt
TRBJ2-7 - many TRBV6-2/TRBV6-3 CASRRQGFAYEQYF TGTGCCAGCAGGCGGCAGGGATTCGCCTACGAGCAGTACTTC
TRBJ1-1 - - TRBV4-1 CASSSMGLGNTEAFF TGCGCCAGCAGCTCTATGGGGCTCGGGAACACTGAAGCTTTCTTT
TRBJ2-3 TRBD2 few TRBV4-1 CASSQDGILTSGALDTQYF TGCGCCAGCAGCCAAGATGGGATCTTAACTAGCGGGGCTCTAGATACGCAGTATTTT
TRBJ1-4 - many TRBV29-1 CSVVLGVDNEKLFF TGCAGCGTTGTTTTAGGTGTGGATAATGAAAAACTGTTTTTT
TRBJ1-4 - few TRBV6-5 CASSFGGSEEKLFF TGTGCCAGCAGTTTTGGGGGATCAGAAGAAAAACTGTTTTTT
TRBJ2-7 - many TRBV5-1 CASSLWTDSSYEQYF TGCGCCAGCAGCCTGTGGACAGATAGCTCCTACGAGCAGTACTTC
TRBJ1-2 - few TRBV15 CATSKSGSAYGYTF TGTGCCACCAGCAAGTCAGGGTCCGCCTATGGCTACACCTTC
TRBJ2-1 - - TRBV14 CASSQDSGSPNNEQFF TGTGCCAGCAGCCAAGACTCCGGGTCCCCTAACAATGAGCAGTTCTTC
TRBJ2-5 - few TRBV29-1 CSVVGGRIGLSIAQYF TGCAGCGTTGTGGGGGGGCGCATAGGTTTGTCTATCGCCCAGTACTTC
TRBJ1-6 - few TRBV23-1 CASSQSGNRDKDSPLHF TGCGCCAGCAGTCAATCGGGTAACCGGGACAAGGATTCACCCCTCCACTTT
TRBJ1-1 TRBD1 many TRBV14 CASSYFTGGGPTEAFF TGTGCCAGCAGCTACTTCACAGGGGGCGGCCCCACTGAAGCTTTCTTT
TRBJ2-1 TRBD2 many TRBV29-1 CSVQRTSGSRDEQFF TGCAGCGTCCAACGGACTAGCGGGAGTAGGGATGAGCAGTTCTTC
TRBJ2-5 - few TRBV25-1 CASSEFFRNQETQYF TGTGCCAGCAGTGAATTCTTTAGGAATCAAGAGACCCAGTACTTC
TRBJ2-1 - - TRBV11-2 CASSPVGCNEQFF TGTGCCAGCAGCCCAGTGGGTTGCAATGAGCAGTTCTTC
TRBJ1-4 TRBD1 - TRBV20-1 CSAEGAATNEKLFF TGCAGTGCTGAGGGGGCAGCAACTAATGAAAAACTGTTTTTT
TRBJ2-7 - - TRBV7-9 CASSVVGGRDSYEQYF TGTGCCAGCAGCGTAGTGGGGGGTAGGGACTCCTACGAGCAGTACTTC
TRBJ1-1 - many TRBV4-1 CASSRIRGVAEAFF TGCGCCAGCAGCCGGATTCGGGGGGTCGCTGAAGCTTTCTTT
TRBJ1-5 - - TRBV3-1 CASSQDEGVQPQHF TGTGCCAGCAGCCAAGATGAAGGGGTACAGCCCCAGCATTTT
TRBJ2-3 TRBD2 - TRBV19 CASSQHSPFGGGFFTDTQYF TGTGCCAGTAGTCAGCACTCCCCCTTTGGCGGGGGATTCTTCACAGATACGCAGTATTTT
TRBJ2-3 TRBD2 few TRBV20-1 CSAPWEWGGSTDTQYF TGCAGTGCCCCGTGGGAGTGGGGGGGAAGCACAGATACGCAGTATTTT
TRBJ2-3 TRBD2 - TRBV27 CASSSYPPGLAGGPPDTQYF TGTGCCAGCAGTTCCTACCCGCCGGGACTAGCGGGAGGGCCCCCAGATACGCAGTATTTT
TRBJ1-5 - - TRBV7-9 CASSLEQPMLGGSTQPQHF TGTGCCAGCAGCTTAGAACAGCCCATGCTGGGGGGAAGCACTCAGCCCCAGCATTTT
TRBJ2-3 - many TRBV5-6 CASSFPPVDTQYF TGTGCCAGCAGCTTCCCGCCCGTGGATACGCAGTATTTT
TRBJ2-1 - many TRBV6-6 CASSYVWGRNEQFF TGTGCCAGCAGTTATGTCTGGGGGCGCAATGAGCAGTTCTTC
TRBJ1-4 - - TRBV4-2 CASSQDFGHYTTNDKLFF TGTGCCAGCAGCCAAGATTTCGGTCACTATACAACTAATGATAAACTGTTTTTT
TRBJ1-5 - - TRBV7-6 CASSPLPGNQPQHF TGTGCCAGCAGCCCACTCCCGGGTAATCAGCCCCAGCATTTT
TRBJ2-3 TRBD2 many TRBV7-9 CASSSTSSDTQYF TGTGCCAGCAGCTCGACTAGCTCAGATACGCAGTATTTT
TRBJ2-3 TRBD2 - TRBV20-1 CSARDLAGPSTDTQYF TGCAGTGCTAGAGATCTAGCGGGACCTAGCACAGATACGCAGTATTTT
TRBJ2-1 TRBD2 few TRBV28 CASSLGTLAVPPDEQFF TGTGCCAGCAGTTTAGGGACTCTAGCGGTTCCGCCCGATGAGCAGTTCTTC
TRBJ2-1 - - TRBV7-9 CASSLGYKGAGPFF TGTGCCAGCAGCTTAGGATATAAGGGCGCTGGTCCGTTCTTC
TRBJ1-5 - - TRBV30 CAWSVCGNQPQHF TGTGCCTGGAGTGTGTGTGGCAATCAGCCCCAGCATTTT
TRBJ2-3 TRBD2 - TRBV27 CASSYGPFDSGYTDTQYF TGTGCCAGCAGTTATGGCCCTTTCGATAGCGGGTACACAGATACGCAGTATTTT
TRBJ2-3 - few TRBV10-3 CAISEYEEQATDTQYF TGTGCCATCAGTGAGTATGAGGAGCAGGCCACAGATACGCAGTATTTT
TRBJ2-7 TRBD1 few TRBV20-1 CSANSPDRGRDEQYF TGCAGTGCTAACTCTCCTGACAGGGGACGGGACGAGCAGTACTTC
TRBJ2-1 - many TRBV15 CATSRGPSSNEQFF TGTGCCACCAGTCGGGGGCCCTCGAGTAATGAGCAGTTCTTC
TRBJ1-1 TRBD1 - TRBV10-2 CASSLGQGMNTDAFF TGCGCCAGCAGCCTGGGACAGGGAATGAACACTGATGCTTTCTTT
TRBJ2-6 - many TRBV7-2 CASSLDGSGANVLTF TGTGCCAGCAGCTTAGACGGCTCTGGGGCCAACGTCCTGACTTTC
TRBJ2-2 - - TRBV20-1 CSARIANTGELFF TGCAGTGCTAGAATAGCAAACACCGGGGAGCTGTTTTTT
TRBJ2-6 - many TRBV5-5 CASSLDSPTNVLTF TGTGCCAGCAGCTTGGACAGCCCAACCAACGTCCTGACTTTC
TRBJ1-1 - - TRBV6-1 CAGSDQGNRAFF TGTGCCGGCAGTGACCAGGGTAATCGGGCTTTCTTT
TRBJ2-6 - many TRBV27 CASSSGAGANVLTF TGTGCCAGCAGTTCAGGTGCTGGGGCCAACGTCCTGACTTTC
TRBJ1-6 TRBD1 few TRBV28 CASSRDRDEPNSPLHF TGTGCCAGCAGTCGGGACAGGGACGAACCGAATTCACCCCTCCACTTT
TRBJ2-7 TRBD2 - TRBV28 CASSPIAGFPPDEQYF TGTGCCAGCAGTCCGATAGCGGGATTCCCCCCCGACGAGCAGTACTTC
TRBJ2-3 - few TRBV7-9 CASSLEGGVTDTQYF TGTGCCAGCAGCTTAGAGGGCGGGGTCACAGATACGCAGTATTTT
TRBJ2-1 - - TRBV7-9 CASSPASGSTYNEQFF TGTGCCAGCAGCCCAGCATCGGGATCCACCTACAATGAGCAGTTCTTC
TRBJ2-3 - - TRBV12-3/TRBV12-4 CASSLRHLGLGTDTQYF TGTGCCAGCAGTTTACGGCACCTCGGCCTAGGCACAGATACGCAGTATTTT
TRBJ2-5 TRBD2 many TRBV7-9 CASSLSKGRGQETQYF TGTGCCAGCAGCTTAAGTAAGGGGAGGGGCCAAGAGACCCAGTACTTC
TRBJ1-1 TRBD1 - TRBV2 CASTHQGAGTEAVF TGTGCCAGCACCCATCAGGGGGCCGGGACTGAAGCTGTCTTT
TRBJ2-6 - few TRBV5-3 CASRIDNSGANVLTF TGTGCCAGCAGGATAGATAACTCTGGGGCCAACGTCCTGACTTTC
TRBJ1-1 - - TRBV29-1 CSVTDRGVNTEAFF TGCAGCGTGACAGATAGGGGGGTGAACACTGAAGCTTTCTTT
TRBJ2-7 TRBD2 many TRBV27 CASSPSSGRYEQYF TGTGCCAGCAGCCCGTCTAGCGGGAGGTACGAGCAGTACTTC
TRBJ1-5 TRBD1 - TRBV19 CASRITRDRGPGNQPQHF TGTGCCAGTAGAATTACCCGGGACAGGGGCCCCGGCAATCAGCCCCAGCATTTT
TRBJ2-7 - - TRBV19 CASSGTPLRLYF TGTGCCAGTAGTGGGACACCCCTACGTCTGTACTTC
TRBJ2-5 TRBD2 - TRBV4-3 CASRQDLAGGVETQYF TGCGCCAGCCGCCAAGATTTGGCGGGAGGGGTAGAGACCCAGTACTTC
TRBJ2-6 - few TRBV19 CASSIDGVISGANVLTF TGTGCCAGTAGTATAGATGGGGTGATCTCTGGGGCCAACGTCCTGACTTTC
TRBJ2-7 - - TRBV6-2/TRBV6-3 CASRGQISYEQYF TGTGCCAGCAGGGGACAAATCTCCTACGAGCAGTACTTC
TRBJ1-1 - many TRBV5-4 CASSLVGGAGTEAFF TGTGCCAGCAGCTTGGTAGGGGGGGCAGGTACTGAAGCTTTCTTT
TRBJ2-5 TRBD2 - TRBV10-1 CASSEASGETQYF TGCGCCAGCAGTGAGGCTAGCGGGGAGACCCAGTACTTC
TRBJ2-7 - many TRBV7-9 CASSPRDLKYEQYF TGTGCCAGCAGCCCGAGGGACCTTAAATACGAGCAGTACTTC